The 8 T cell receptor beta chains listed next were all sequenced from one sample in a study of shared clonotypes between healthy human individuals (dated by TCRdb to about 2020). CD8 naive samples consisted of CD45RO-negative cells that were positively selected for CCR7, yielding a CD45RA+CCR7+ population without TemRA cells. Library creation used the immunoSEQ multiplex PCR assay. TCRdb obtained this table from immuneACCESS and retained in-frame rearrangements with V and J assigned. These tables miss some clones; where compared with another copy, unresolved V genes account for less than half of the shortfall, and the remainder is unexplained. A total of 2 million to 2.5 million clones appear in this sample, around 96% of them only once. Around 1.1% of the sample is taken by the ten largest. The sequenced material came from naive CD8+ T cells sorted from blood. Sample cell subset or site, as interpreted from the label and publication: CD45RA+CCR7+. These receptors originate from a man aged 18 to 35 in good health.

The V gene is TRBV13, the J gene TRBJ2-1; D unresolved. The germline CDR1 and CDR2 sequences are PRHDT and FYEKMQ (reference sequence). The CDR3 covers 13 residues. The V end lost 5 bases, the J end lost 6 bases, and 11 bases lay between the germline ends. CDR3 DNA sequence: TGTGCCAGCAGCCCATCGACATCCAATGAGCAGTTCTTC. This gives the protein CASSPSTSNEQFF.

V is TRBV2 and J is TRBJ2-5, with 7 bases fitting TRBD1. Trimming removed 4 bases from V and 2 bases from J; junction bases left unmatched: 4. The CDR3 has 14 amino acids. CDR1 and CDR2 from the germline V gene are SNHLY and FYNNEI. In DNA, the CDR3 is TGTGCCAGCAGTGCACCGGGACAGCAAGAGACCCAGTACTTC. Amino acids: CASSAPGQQETQYF.

The chain links TRBV7-9 to TRBJ2-7; a possible D gene is TRBD2 (5 bases). The germline V gene has CDR1 SEHNR and CDR2 FQNEAQ (reference sequence). Trimming cost V 7 bases and J 4 bases, with 11 bases left between them. CDR3 size: 12 residues. CDR3: CASTSSGYEQYF. The CDR3 coding sequence is TGTGCCAGCACCTCTTCGGGGTACGAGCAGTACTTC.

The V and J genes are TRBV11-2 and TRBJ2-7, with a tentative D call TRBD2 (5 bases). Germline V gene sequence: CDR1 SGHAT, CDR2 FQNNGV. Trimming left V 1 base short and J 2 bases short, with 9 bases between. The CDR3 runs to 14 residues. CDR3 coding DNA: TGTGCCAGCAGCTTAGTCGGGGAAGCCTACGAGCAGTACTTC. Its protein product is CASSLVGEAYEQYF. Supplemented by reference TRBV11-2 and TRBJ2-7, the full variable domain reads EAGVAQSPRYKIIEKRQSVAFWCNPISGHATLYWYQQILGQGPKLLIQFQNNGVVDDSQLPKDRFSAERLKGVDSTLKIQPAKLEDSAVYLCASSLVGEAYEQYFGPGTRLTVT.

A word on this clone: A junction end diverges from the germline sequence, so it may reflect a read error. V gene TRBV2 combines with J gene TRBJ2-1; D not resolved. CDR1 SNHLY and CDR2 FYNNEI come from the germline V gene. This CDR3 comprises 11 residues. CDR3 coding DNA: TGTGCCAGCAGTGACGCCCCGCTCCATCTCTTC. This gives the protein CASSDAPLHLF. Full variable domain (outside the CDR3, taken from reference TRBV2 and TRBJ2-1): EPEVTQTPSHQVTQMGQEVILRCVPISNHLYFYWYRQILGQKVEFLVSFYNNEISEKSEIFDDQFSVERPDGSNFTLKIRSTKLEDSAMYFCASSDAPLHLFGPGTRLTVL.

The J gene is TRBJ1-4, the V gene TRBV2, with D hard to call. V was clipped by 5 bases and J by 0 bases, with 13 bases between them. CDR1 and CDR2 (germline): SNHLY, FYNNEI. There are 16 residues in the CDR3. The CDR3 here is CASSHTDFATNEKLFF. The CDR3, as DNA: TGTGCCAGCAGTCACACAGACTTCGCAACTAATGAAAAACTGTTTTTT.

V and J are TRBV10-3 and TRBJ1-1; D remains unclear. This CDR3 comprises 13 residues. CDR1 ENHRY and CDR2 SYGVKD come from the germline V gene. V shed 3 bases and J shed 8 bases, with 13 bases lying between them. The CDR3 DNA is TGTGCCATCAGTGAAGGACCCGGTGGAGAAGCTTTCTTT. The encoded protein is CAISEGPGGEAFF.

The gene calls are TRBV7-9 and TRBJ2-2; weak D call: TRBD1 (6 bases). The CDR3 covers 16 residues. V lost 5 bases to trimming and J lost 0 bases, with 13 bases between them. The germline gives CDR1 SEHNR, CDR2 FQNEAQ (reference sequence). CDR3 bases: TGTGCCAGCAGCCCAAGGGGGAAATCGAACACCGGGGAGCTGTTTTTT. It encodes CASSPRGKSNTGELFF.